This TCR beta chain was sequenced in a study of cytomegalovirus exposure and HLA in healthy donors. Study-wide background: Sequencing of 150 million to 200 million T cells in an earlier analysis found 100 million to 140 million unique TCR beta sequences. Study results and caveats: Investigators reported 164 TCR beta chains as tied to cytomegalovirus.

There are 14 residues in the CDR3. V was cut by 3 bases and J by 9 bases, with 15 bases left in between. Germline-derived CDR1 and CDR2 are LNHDA and SQIVND (reference sequence). 60 Vbeta and 13 Jbeta primers were used in PCR. Clones were read by immunoSEQ multiplex PCR, and TCRdb kept only the in-frame ones, dropping some. The sample holds 140,000 to 150,000 clones, roughly 79% seen once. To note about this clone: The antigen is not known.

Sequencing was done on a sample of PBMCs. The J gene is TRBJ2-1, the V gene TRBV19, with a tentative D call TRBD2 (6 bases). This TCR came from a woman aged 35 to 49 in good health and CMV-seropositive. The CDR3 DNA sequence: TGTGCCAGTAGTATCCCGCGACTCGGGGGTGAGCAGTTCTTC. Its protein product is CASSIPRLGGEQFF.